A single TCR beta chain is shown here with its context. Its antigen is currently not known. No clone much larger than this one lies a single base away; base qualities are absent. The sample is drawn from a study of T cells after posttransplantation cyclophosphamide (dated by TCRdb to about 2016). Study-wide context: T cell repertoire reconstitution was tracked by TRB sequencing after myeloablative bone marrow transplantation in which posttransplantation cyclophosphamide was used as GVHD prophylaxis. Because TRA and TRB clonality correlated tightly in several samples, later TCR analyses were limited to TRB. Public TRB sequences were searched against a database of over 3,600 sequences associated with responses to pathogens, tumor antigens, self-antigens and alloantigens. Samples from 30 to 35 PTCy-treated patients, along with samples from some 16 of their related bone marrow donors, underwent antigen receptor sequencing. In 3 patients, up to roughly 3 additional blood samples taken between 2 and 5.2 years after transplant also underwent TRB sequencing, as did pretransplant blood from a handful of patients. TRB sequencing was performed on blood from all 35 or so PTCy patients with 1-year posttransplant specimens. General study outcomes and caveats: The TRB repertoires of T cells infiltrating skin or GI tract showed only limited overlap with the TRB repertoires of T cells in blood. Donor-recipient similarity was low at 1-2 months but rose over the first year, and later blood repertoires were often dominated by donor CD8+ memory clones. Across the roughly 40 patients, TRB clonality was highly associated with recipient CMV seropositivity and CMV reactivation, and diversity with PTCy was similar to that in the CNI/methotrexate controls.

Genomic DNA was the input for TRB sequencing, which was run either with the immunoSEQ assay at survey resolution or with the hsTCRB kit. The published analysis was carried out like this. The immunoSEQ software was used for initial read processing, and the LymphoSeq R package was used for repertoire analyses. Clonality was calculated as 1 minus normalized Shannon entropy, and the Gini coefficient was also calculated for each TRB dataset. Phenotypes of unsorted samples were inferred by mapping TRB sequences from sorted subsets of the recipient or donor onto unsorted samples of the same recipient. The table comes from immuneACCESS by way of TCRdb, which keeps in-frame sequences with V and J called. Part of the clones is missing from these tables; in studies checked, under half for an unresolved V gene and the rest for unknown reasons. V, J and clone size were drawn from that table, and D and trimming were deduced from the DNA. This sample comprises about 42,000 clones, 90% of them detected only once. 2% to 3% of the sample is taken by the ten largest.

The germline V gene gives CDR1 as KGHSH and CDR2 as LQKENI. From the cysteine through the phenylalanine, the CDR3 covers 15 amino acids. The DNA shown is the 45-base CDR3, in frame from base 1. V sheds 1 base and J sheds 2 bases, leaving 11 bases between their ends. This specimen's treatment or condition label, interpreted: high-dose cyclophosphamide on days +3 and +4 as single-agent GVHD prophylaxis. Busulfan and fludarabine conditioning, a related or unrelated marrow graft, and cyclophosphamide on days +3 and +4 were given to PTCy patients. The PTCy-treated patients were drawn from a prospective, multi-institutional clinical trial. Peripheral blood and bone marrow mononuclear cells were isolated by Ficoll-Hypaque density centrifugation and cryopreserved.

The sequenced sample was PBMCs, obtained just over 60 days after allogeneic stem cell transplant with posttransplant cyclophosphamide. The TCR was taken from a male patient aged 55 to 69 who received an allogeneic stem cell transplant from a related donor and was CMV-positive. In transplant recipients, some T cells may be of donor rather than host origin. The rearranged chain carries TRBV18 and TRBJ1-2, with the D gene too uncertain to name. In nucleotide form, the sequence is TGTGCCAGCTCACCACGTCGGGAAATGAACTATGGCTACACCTTC. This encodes CASSPRREMNYGYTF.